The rows below give T cell receptor beta chains drawn from one sample of a study of beta chain features in type 1 diabetes. This table comes from immunoSEQ multiplex PCR, and its TCRdb copy is limited to in-frame clones, with some not included. In the table there are about 900,000 clones, roughly a sixth of which are singletons. Sequenced input: naive CD4+ T cells from blood. Source of these receptors: a woman aged 18-29 years in good health. CDR3s include the opening cysteine and the closing phenylalanine or tryptophan. D genes are given only for firm matches. Only some rows state a clone size, as once, few, many or a class for expanded clones.

few	TRBJ2-7	NA	TRBV7-2	CASSLGGTRSYEQYF	TGTGCCAGCAGCTTAGGTGGGACAAGGTCCTACGAGCAGTACTTC
NA	TRBJ2-1	TRBD2	TRBV5-4	CASTREGTSYNEQFF	TGTGCCAGCACCCGGGAGGGGACCTCCTACAATGAGCAGTTCTTC
NA	TRBJ2-3	NA	TRBV6-6	CASSYSTGTQYF	TGTGCCAGCAGTTACTCGACCGGTACGCAGTATTTT
NA	TRBJ1-5	NA	TRBV6-4	CASSGETGQPQHF	TGTGCCAGCAGTGGGGAGACGGGTCAGCCCCAGCATTTT
NA	TRBJ2-1	TRBD1	TRBV15	CATSRDPTGVFYNEQFF	TGTGCCACCAGCAGAGATCCCACAGGGGTTTTTTACAATGAGCAGTTCTTC
NA	TRBJ1-3	NA	TRBV21-1	CASSKAAGLSGNTIYF	TGTGCCAGCAGCAAAGCGGCGGGACTCTCTGGAAACACCATATATTTT
few	TRBJ2-3	TRBD2	TRBV23-1	CASSHSGTSYVQYF	TGCGCCAGCAGTCACTCCGGGACTAGCTATGTGCAGTATTTT
few	TRBJ1-2	NA	TRBV28	CASSLAVTNYGYTF	TGTGCCAGCAGTTTGGCGGTCACTAACTATGGCTACACCTTC
NA	TRBJ2-7	TRBD2	TRBV7-9	CASSTSGRSYEQYF	TGTGCCAGCAGTACTAGCGGGAGGAGCTACGAGCAGTACTTC
few	TRBJ2-1	NA	TRBV7-2	CASSFAALDYNEQFF	TGTGCCAGCAGCTTTGCGGCCTTAGACTACAATGAGCAGTTCTTC
NA	TRBJ2-1	NA	TRBV6-1	CASRRIDESLGEQFF	TGTGCCAGCAGACGGATCGATGAGAGCTTGGGTGAGCAGTTCTTC
NA	TRBJ2-1	TRBD2	TRBV5-1	CASSAGLAANEQFF	TGCGCCAGCAGCGCGGGACTAGCGGCCAATGAGCAGTTCTTC
NA	TRBJ1-5	NA	TRBV13	CASSYSGPYSNQPQHF	TGTGCCAGCAGTTATTCGGGGCCATATAGCAATCAGCCCCAGCATTTT
few	TRBJ2-2	NA	TRBV19	CASSIGSRMNTGELFF	TGTGCCAGTAGTATAGGGAGCAGAATGAACACCGGGGAGCTGTTTTTT
few	TRBJ2-7	TRBD2	TRBV5-1	CASSQLEVAGSYEQYF	TGCGCCAGCAGCCAACTCGAGGTAGCGGGGTCCTACGAGCAGTACTTC
few	TRBJ2-1	NA	TRBV5-4	CASSLGLDNEQFF	TGTGCCAGCAGCTTAGGGCTAGACAATGAGCAGTTCTTC
NA	TRBJ2-4	NA	TRBV15	CATSRDTGSSMLAKNIQYF	TGTGCCACCAGCAGAGATACCGGCAGCTCCATGCTAGCCAAAAACATTCAGTACTTC
NA	TRBJ2-1	TRBD2	TRBV4-2	CASSQVSGAAGDNEQFF	TGTGCCAGCAGCCAAGTTTCAGGGGCAGCGGGAGACAATGAGCAGTTCTTC
few	TRBJ1-1	NA	TRBV5-8	CASSLVRQSNTEAFF	TGTGCCAGCAGCTTGGTCCGACAGAGTAACACTGAAGCTTTCTTT
few	TRBJ2-1	NA	TRBV6-5	CAISGDSWQFF	TGTGCCATCAGTGGCGACAGTTGGCAGTTCTTC